This T cell receptor (beta chain) is from a study of blood T cell repertoires in COVID-19. Study overall: The cDNA or gDNA used as material had been derived from T cells, B-cell-depleted T cells, or PBMCs.

Some clones are missing from TCRdb's copy, which holds only in-frame ones; the method was immunoSEQ multiplex PCR. Of roughly 24,000 clones in the sample, roughly 85% are singletons; the top ten hold about 32%. This CDR3 has 13 amino acids. Germline lookup yields CDR1 MNHEY and CDR2 SMNVEV (reference sequence). V lost 3 bases, J lost 3 bases, and 1 base stayed unmatched. The TCR originated in a human donor in a cohort sampled during active COVID-19. The chain uses TRBV27 and TRBJ2-7, with TRBD2 matching 8 bases. Sample: peripheral blood. CDR3 protein: CASSFTSGYEQYF. DNA of the CDR3: TGTGCCAGCAGTTTTACTAGCGGCTACGAGCAGTACTTC.